This T cell receptor beta chain was identified during a study of T cells in localized non-small cell lung cancer. This clone counts as medium-sized. The length of the CDR3 is 17 residues. The germline gives CDR1 MNHGY, CDR2 SAAAGT. J lost 8 bases, V lost 0 bases, and 5 bases had no gene match. Repertoires were generated with immunoSEQ multiplex PCR, while TCRdb's copy carries only in-frame clones and drops some. The sample lists 1,100 to 1,500 clones, roughly 23% occurring once. The source of this sequence is a female donor of 60 years or more with stage I lung adenocarcinoma. Specimen: normal lung tissue next to the tumor, collected before any cancer treatment. This chain connects TRBV6-8 to TRBJ2-1; 15 bases are shared with TRBD2. CDR3 residues: CASSYSWTSGGGDEQFF. CDR3 nucleotide sequence: TGTGCCAGCAGTTACTCATGGACTAGCGGGGGGGGCGATGAGCAGTTCTTC.